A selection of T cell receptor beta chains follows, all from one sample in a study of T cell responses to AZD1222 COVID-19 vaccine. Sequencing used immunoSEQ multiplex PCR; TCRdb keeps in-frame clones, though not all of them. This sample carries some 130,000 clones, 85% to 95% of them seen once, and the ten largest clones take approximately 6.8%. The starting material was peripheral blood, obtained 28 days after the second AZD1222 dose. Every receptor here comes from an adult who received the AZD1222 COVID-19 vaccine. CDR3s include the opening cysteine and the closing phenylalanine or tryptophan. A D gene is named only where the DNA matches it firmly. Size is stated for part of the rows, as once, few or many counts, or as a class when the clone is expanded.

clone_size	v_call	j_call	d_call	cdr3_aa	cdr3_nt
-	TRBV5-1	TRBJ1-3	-	CASSYRIGPSSGNTIYF	TGCGCCAGCAGTTACCGGATAGGGCCTAGCTCTGGAAACACCATATATTTT
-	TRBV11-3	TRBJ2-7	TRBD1	CASSLLVWGQVGYEQYF	TGTGCCAGCAGCTTACTCGTATGGGGACAGGTAGGCTACGAGCAGTACTTC
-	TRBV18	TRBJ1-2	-	CASSPGSRYGYTF	TGTGCCAGCTCACCAGGGTCCAGATATGGCTACACCTTC
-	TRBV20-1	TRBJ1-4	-	CSASPGTGMFF	TGCAGTGCTAGCCCGGGGACGGGAATGTTTTTT
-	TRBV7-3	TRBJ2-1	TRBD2	CASSFTSDHNEQFF	TGTGCCAGCAGCTTCACTAGCGACCACAATGAGCAGTTCTTC
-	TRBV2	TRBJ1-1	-	CASSAGGGGAFF	TGTGCCAGCAGTGCGGGTGGAGGAGGAGCTTTCTTT
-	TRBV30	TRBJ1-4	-	CAWRDGFNEKLFF	TGTGCCTGGAGGGACGGGTTTAATGAAAAACTGTTTTTT
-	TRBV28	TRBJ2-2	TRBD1	CASSFGDRGFTGELFF	TGTGCCAGCAGTTTTGGCGACAGGGGGTTCACCGGGGAGCTGTTTTTT
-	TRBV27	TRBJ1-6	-	CASSFSGYNSPLHF	TGTGCCAGCAGTTTTAGCGGCTATAATTCACCCCTCCACTTT
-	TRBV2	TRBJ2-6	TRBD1	CASSPSTGVGANVLTF	TGTGCCAGCAGCCCCTCGACAGGGGTCGGGGCCAACGTCCTGACTTTC
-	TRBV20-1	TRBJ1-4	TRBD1	CSASPGQGQYRAEKLFF	TGCAGTGCTAGTCCGGGACAGGGACAATATCGTGCTGAAAAACTGTTTTTT
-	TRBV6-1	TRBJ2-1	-	CASSEQGTDNEQFF	TGTGCCAGCAGTGAACAGGGGACGGATAATGAGCAGTTCTTC
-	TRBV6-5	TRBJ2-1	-	CASSQPGLNNEQFF	TGTGCCAGCAGTCAACCGGGACTCAATAATGAGCAGTTCTTC
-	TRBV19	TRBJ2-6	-	CASSILISGANVLTF	TGTGCCAGTAGTATTTTAATCTCTGGGGCCAACGTCCTGACTTTC
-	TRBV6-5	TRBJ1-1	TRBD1	CASSVSGTGAVEAFF	TGTGCCAGCAGCGTTTCGGGGACAGGCGCCGTTGAAGCTTTCTTT
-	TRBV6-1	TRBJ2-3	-	CASSQGLFLSTDTQYF	TGTGCCAGCAGTCAAGGACTGTTTCTTAGCACAGATACGCAGTATTTT
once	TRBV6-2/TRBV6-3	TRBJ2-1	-	CASSPGAGTKYNEQFF	TGTGCCAGCAGCCCCGGGGCAGGGACAAAGTACAATGAGCAGTTCTTC
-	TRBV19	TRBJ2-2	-	CASSWGVGNTGELFF	TGTGCCAGTAGTTGGGGGGTCGGGAACACCGGGGAGCTGTTTTTT
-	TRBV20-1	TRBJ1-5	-	CSASEGISNQPQHF	TGCAGTGCTAGTGAGGGCATTAGCAATCAGCCCCAGCATTTT
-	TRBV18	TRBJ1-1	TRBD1	CASSETGLTEAFF	TGTGCCAGCTCAGAGACAGGGTTGACTGAAGCTTTCTTT
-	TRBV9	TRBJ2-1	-	CASSTFRDSDYNEQFF	TGTGCCAGCAGCACGTTCCGGGACTCAGACTACAATGAGCAGTTCTTC
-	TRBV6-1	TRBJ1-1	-	CASSEGGKNTEAFF	TGTGCCAGCAGTGAAGGGGGGAAGAACACTGAAGCTTTCTTT
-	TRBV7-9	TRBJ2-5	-	CASSYMEETQYF	TGTGCCAGCAGCTACATGGAAGAGACCCAGTACTTC
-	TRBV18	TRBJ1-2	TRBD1	CASSLETGHIDGYTF	TGTGCCAGCTCACTAGAGACAGGGCATATCGATGGCTACACCTTC
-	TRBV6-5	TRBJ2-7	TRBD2	CASSPSGQFYEQYF	TGTGCCAGCAGTCCTAGCGGGCAGTTCTACGAGCAGTACTTC
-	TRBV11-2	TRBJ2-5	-	CASAIGETQYF	TGTGCCAGCGCGATTGGAGAGACCCAGTACTTC
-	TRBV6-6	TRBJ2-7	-	CASSPAGTSRTYEQYF	TGTGCCAGCAGCCCGGCAGGGACAAGCCGCACCTACGAGCAGTACTTC
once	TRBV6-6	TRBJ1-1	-	CASSYSRDGYTEAFF	TGTGCCAGCAGTTATTCGCGGGACGGCTACACTGAAGCTTTCTTT
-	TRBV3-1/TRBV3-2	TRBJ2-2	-	CASSRPGRWTGELFF	TGTGCCAGCAGCCGCCCGGGACGGTGGACCGGGGAGCTGTTTTTT
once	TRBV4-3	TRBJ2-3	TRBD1	CASSQERGRTQYF	TGCGCCAGCAGCCAAGAAAGGGGGCGAACGCAGTATTTT
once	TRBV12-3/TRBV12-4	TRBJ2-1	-	CASSSSSEQFF	TGTGCCAGCAGTTCTAGCTCCGAGCAGTTCTTC
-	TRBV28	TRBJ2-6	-	CASSSWGAAGDSGANVLTF	TGTGCCAGCAGTTCCTGGGGGGCGGCTGGTGACTCTGGGGCCAACGTCCTGACTTTC
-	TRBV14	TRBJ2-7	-	CASSQDQRFGNEQYF	TGTGCCAGCAGCCAAGATCAGAGGTTCGGAAACGAGCAGTACTTC
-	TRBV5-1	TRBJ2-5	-	CASSQGLETQYF	TGCGCCAGCAGCCAGGGTCTGGAGACCCAGTACTTC
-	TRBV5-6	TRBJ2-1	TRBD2	CASSLWDYDNEQFF	TGTGCCAGCAGCTTGTGGGACTATGACAATGAGCAGTTCTTC
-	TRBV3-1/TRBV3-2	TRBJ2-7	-	CASSQGYRRSGEQYF	TGTGCCAGCAGCCAAGGGTACAGAAGGAGTGGGGAGCAGTACTTC
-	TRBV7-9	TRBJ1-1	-	CASSPVVLAEAFF	TGTGCCAGCAGCCCAGTGGTACTGGCTGAAGCTTTCTTT